This TCR beta chain derives from a study of T cell changes during pregnancy in multiple sclerosis. CDR3 size: 14 residues. Germline loops: CDR1 SEHNR, CDR2 FQNEAQ (reference sequence). Trimming took off 4 bases at V and 6 bases at J, with 10 bases between the two ends. Sequencing was performed with immunoSEQ multiplex PCR; in TCRdb, only in-frame clones are kept and a portion is missing. The profile shows tens of thousands of clones, about 93% of them singletons. The specimen comprised CD4+ T cells from peripheral blood mononuclear cells, sampled before pregnancy. The source of this sequence is a female donor with multiple sclerosis, enrolled in a pregnancy study. The chain carries TRBV7-9 and TRBJ1-6; the D gene is possibly TRBD1 (6 bases). The CDR3 region is CASSSGDRNSPLHF. CDR3 nucleotide sequence: TGTGCCAGCAGCTCAGGGGATCGTAATTCACCCCTCCACTTT.